This is a list of T cell receptor beta chains from one sample in a study of regulatory T cells in long-lasting Graves disease. MiXCR, applied by TCRdb to the multiplex PCR reads, yields one record per CDR3 protein. The sample holds around 420,000 distinct CDR3 sequences, over 12% seen once. These data were also filed under a second study, of T cells in Graves' hyperthyroidism and ophthalmopathy.

The sequenced sample was peripheral blood mononuclear cells (PBMCs), obtained at new diagnosis, from a patient treated with antithyroid drugs. These receptors originate from a woman aged 40 to 50 with Graves disease. Each CDR3 is given with its conserved first and last residue. A D gene is named only where the DNA matches it firmly. A row's size may be missing; if present it is once, few, many or a size class.

V gene: TRBV29-1; D gene: TRBD2; J gene: TRBJ2-1; clone size: few; CDR3 length: 14; CDR3 DNA: TGCAGCGTTCCCAGGGGACTAGCGGGGAATGAGCAGTTCTTC; CDR3 protein: CSVPRGLAGNEQFF
V gene: TRBV28; D gene: NA; J gene: TRBJ2-7; clone size: many; CDR3 length: 15; CDR3 DNA: TGTGCCAGCAGTTTGGTTGACGGGAGCTCCTACGAGCAGTACTTC; CDR3 protein: CASSLVDGSSYEQYF
V gene: TRBV3-1; D gene: NA; J gene: TRBJ2-5; clone size: NA; CDR3 length: 13; CDR3 DNA: TGTGCCAGCATCGGGTCATGGGGTGAGACCCAGTACTTC; CDR3 protein: CASIGSWGETQYF
V gene: TRBV3-1; D gene: NA; J gene: TRBJ1-1; clone size: many; CDR3 length: 17; CDR3 DNA: TGTGCCAGCAGCCACGGGTTTGATGGGGCCCCGAACACTGAAGCTTTCTTT; CDR3 protein: CASSHGFDGAPNTEAFF
V gene: TRBV11-2; D gene: TRBD2; J gene: TRBJ2-7; clone size: few; CDR3 length: 18; CDR3 DNA: TGTGCCAGCAGCTCTCCCGAGGAAAATAGCGGGCGCTCCTACGAGCAGTACTTC; CDR3 protein: CASSSPEENSGRSYEQYF
V gene: TRBV27; D gene: NA; J gene: TRBJ2-1; clone size: many; CDR3 length: 13; CDR3 DNA: TGTGCCAGCAGTTCAACCCTATGGAATGAGCAGTTCTTC; CDR3 protein: CASSSTLWNEQFF
V gene: TRBV20-1; D gene: TRBD2; J gene: TRBJ2-7; clone size: NA; CDR3 length: 15; CDR3 DNA: TGCAGTGCTAGAGATCGGTTGGCGGGAGCCTACGAGCAGTACTTC; CDR3 protein: CSARDRLAGAYEQYF
V gene: TRBV3-1; D gene: NA; J gene: TRBJ1-1; clone size: few; CDR3 length: 14; CDR3 DNA: TGTGCCAGCAGCCAAGATGGGAGGGACACTGAAGCTTTCTTT; CDR3 protein: CASSQDGRDTEAFF
V gene: TRBV28; D gene: NA; J gene: TRBJ2-4; clone size: many; CDR3 length: 16; CDR3 DNA: TGTGCCAGCAGTTTGATTCAGGCCCTAGCCAAAAACATTCAGTACTTC; CDR3 protein: CASSLIQALAKNIQYF
V gene: TRBV29-1; D gene: NA; J gene: TRBJ2-1; clone size: once; CDR3 length: 15; CDR3 DNA: TGCAGCGTTGAAAGGGAGGACAGGACCTTCGGGGAGCAGTTCTTC; CDR3 protein: CSVEREDRTFGEQFF
V gene: TRBV7-3; D gene: NA; J gene: TRBJ2-5; clone size: many; CDR3 length: 12; CDR3 DNA: TGTGCCAGCAGCCCGGACCAAGAGACCCAGTACTTC; CDR3 protein: CASSPDQETQYF
V gene: TRBV30; D gene: TRBD2; J gene: TRBJ2-1; clone size: many; CDR3 length: 15; CDR3 DNA: TGTGCCTGGAGTTTCGGACTAGCGGGAGAGGGGGAGCAGTTCTTC; CDR3 protein: CAWSFGLAGEGEQFF
V gene: TRBV12-3/TRBV12-4; D gene: TRBD2; J gene: TRBJ2-4; clone size: many; CDR3 length: 17; CDR3 DNA: TGTGCCAGCAGTTTACGGCTAGCGGGGAGCCGTGGGAACATTCAGTACTTC; CDR3 protein: CASSLRLAGSRGNIQYF
V gene: TRBV11-2; D gene: NA; J gene: TRBJ2-1; clone size: many; CDR3 length: 15; CDR3 DNA: TGTGCCAGCAGCCCCCCGGGGGCGCCGGAAAATGAGCAGTTCTTC; CDR3 protein: CASSPPGAPENEQFF
V gene: TRBV7-2; D gene: TRBD1; J gene: TRBJ1-5; clone size: NA; CDR3 length: 17; CDR3 DNA: TGTGCCAGCAGCCGACGCCCAGGACAGGGTTTTTTTCAGCCCCAGCATTTT; CDR3 protein: CASSRRPGQGFFQPQHF
V gene: TRBV24-1; D gene: TRBD2; J gene: TRBJ2-1; clone size: NA; CDR3 length: 14; CDR3 DNA: TGTGCCACCAGTGGAGTACGGGGGGGCAATGAGCAGTTCTTC; CDR3 protein: CATSGVRGGNEQFF
V gene: TRBV2; D gene: TRBD2; J gene: TRBJ2-7; clone size: few; CDR3 length: 15; CDR3 DNA: TGTGCCAGCAGTGAAAGGCGCGGGAGCTCCTACGAGCAGTACTTC; CDR3 protein: CASSERRGSSYEQYF
V gene: TRBV7-2; D gene: TRBD1; J gene: TRBJ1-4; clone size: many; CDR3 length: 16; CDR3 DNA: TGTGCCAGCAGCTTAACCGGGACAGACGATAATGAAAAACTGTTTTTT; CDR3 protein: CASSLTGTDDNEKLFF